This T cell receptor (beta chain) derives from a study of cytomegalovirus exposure and HLA in healthy donors. Findings of the study overall: Analysis was performed later, and it showed HLA-associated TCR beta chains to be more clonally expanded than equally common others. Three CMV-associated chains proved CMV antigen-specific in vitro.

The sample holds a few counts of this clone. The target antigen is unknown. Both 60 Vbeta primers and 13 Jbeta primers went into the PCR. Authors' data handling: Around 80 million unique TCR beta chains, some 10 million of them shared, were counted by a later analysis. The assay was immunoSEQ multiplex PCR, and TCRdb's table has in-frame clones only and misses some. V, J and clone size were drawn from that table, and D and trimming were deduced from the DNA. The table includes a few hundred thousand clones, approximately 80% detected once. This CDR3 region has 15 residues. V shed 3 bases and J shed 4 bases, with 18 bases lying between them. The germline CDR1 and CDR2 sequences are SQVTM and ANQGSEA.

What was sequenced was PBMCs. The clonotype originates from a girl aged 2 to 9 in good health and CMV-seronegative. This chain connects TRBV29-1 to TRBJ1-1, with D perhaps TRBD1 (5 bases). CDR3 bases: TGCAGCGTTGAGTTAGTGGTGGCGGGGGTCACTGAAGCTTTCTTT. Translating gives CSVELVVAGVTEAFF. Supplemented by reference TRBV29-1 and TRBJ1-1, the full variable domain reads SAVISQKPSRDICQRGTSLTIQCQVDSQVTMMFWYRQQPGQSLTLIATANQGSEATYESGFVIDKFPISRPNLTFSTLTVSNMSPEDSSIYLCSVELVVAGVTEAFFGQGTRLTVV.